The clone carrying this T cell receptor (beta chain) showed up just a few times. This record comes from a study of cytomegalovirus exposure and HLA in healthy donors. Study overall: Both the 120 validation repertoires and the 666 first-cohort repertoires used the same platform, as reported by a later analysis.

Measured with immunoSEQ multiplex PCR; TCRdb has only the in-frame clones, and not every one. The data show under 200,000 clones, roughly 91% seen once. CDR1 SGDLS and CDR2 YYNGEE come from the germline V gene. The V end was cut by 5 bases, the J end by 4 bases, with 19 bases between. The CDR3 has 15 amino acids. Sequencing was performed on PBMCs. The sequence came from a man between 18 and 35 years old in good health and CMV-seropositive. The chain joins TRBV9 to TRBJ2-7; perhaps TRBD2 as D (6 bases). CDR3 in DNA: TGTGCCAGCAGTGTCGGCGGGACCCGGGTATACGAGCAGTACTTC. Translated, it gives CASSVGGTRVYEQYF.